The next 24 T cell receptor beta chains were all read from a single sample in a study of T cells after yellow fever vaccination. TCRdb itself ran the 5' RACE reads through MiXCR, one entry per CDR3 protein. Found here are almost 600,000 distinct CDR3 sequences, about 14% of them singletons; the top ten hold about 14%. Here the sequenced sample was PBMCs, taken on the day of the yellow fever booster vaccination. These receptors were taken from a man aged 25 to 40 who received the YFV17D yellow fever vaccine.

This chain joins TRBV7-9 and TRBJ1-1; TRBD1 agrees at 8 bases. V shed 5 bases and J 3 bases; nucleotides not matched to a gene: 8. Germline values: CDR1 SEHNR, CDR2 FQNEAQ (reference sequence). The CDR3 runs 15 residues. This CDR3 reads CASSPSRTGYTEAFF. The CDR3 bases are TGTGCCAGCAGCCCTAGCAGGACAGGGTACACTGAAGCTTTCTTT.

This clonotype was observed many times. The chain carries TRBV20-1 and TRBJ2-7, with 7 positions matching TRBD2. V shed 3 bases, J shed 4 bases, and the junction held 9 bases outside the gene matches. The CDR3 has 14 amino acids. Germline-derived CDR1 and CDR2 are DFQATT and SNEGSKA (reference sequence). DNA for the CDR3: TGCAGTGCTAGTCCCGGGACTAAACATTACGAGCAGTACTTC. Encoded protein: CSASPGTKHYEQYF.

This clonotype was seen only a few times. The chain uses TRBV6-2 or TRBV6-3 and TRBJ2-2; no clear D. CDR3 length equals 13 residues. V was trimmed by 0 bases and J by 10 bases, leaving 9 bases between them. The V gene's germline CDR1 is MNHEY and CDR2 SVGEGT. Here the CDR3 DNA reads TGTGCCAGCAGTTACTCTGGGCAGGTGGAGCTGTTTTTT. This gives the protein CASSYSGQVELFF.

There are many counts of this clonotype. Written as DNA, the CDR3 is TGCAGTCCCCAAGAGTGGGCAGAACAAGAGACCCAGTACTTC. Residues: CSPQEWAEQETQYF. The rearrangement links TRBV20-1 to TRBJ2-5; D remains unclear. In germline, CDR1 is DFQATT, CDR2 SNEGSKA (reference sequence). V was trimmed by 8 bases and J by 2 bases, leaving 18 bases between them. This CDR3 contains 14 residues.

The chain uses TRBV19 and TRBJ2-6; D is ambiguous. CDR3 length equals 14 residues. CDR1 is LNHDA, CDR2 SQIVND, per germline (reference sequence). Trimming took off 6 bases at V and 3 bases at J, with 9 bases between the two ends. The CDR3 DNA reads as TGTGCCAGTAGCCCAGTCGGTGGGGCCAACGTCCTGACTTTC. Protein product: CASSPVGGANVLTF. The variable domain in full, completed from reference TRBV19 and TRBJ2-6, reads DGGITQSPKYLFRKEGQNVTLSCEQNLNHDAMYWYRQDPGQGLRLIYYSQIVNDFQKGDIAEGYSVSREKKESFPLTVTSAQKNPTAFYLCASSPVGGANVLTFGAGSRLTVL.

This clonotype was observed a few times. This chain uses TRBV6-6 with TRBJ1-3, with a possible D match to TRBD1 (5 bases). V shed 0 bases and J shed 8 bases, with 8 bases lying between them. CDR1 and CDR2 from the germline V gene are MNHNY and SVGAGI (reference sequence). This CDR3 has 13 amino acids. The CDR3 DNA reads TGTGCCAGCAGTTACTCGACGGGGGACACCATATATTTT. Protein sequence: CASSYSTGDTIYF.

CDR3 sequence reads: CASSVRGIRSDTQYF. In DNA form, the CDR3 reads TGTGCCAGCAGCGTGAGGGGGATTCGATCGGATACGCAGTATTTT. The chain recombines TRBV9 with TRBJ2-3, with D possibly TRBD1 on 6 matching bases. V lost 2 bases, J lost 6 bases, and 16 bases lay in between. Germline lookup yields CDR1 SGDLS and CDR2 YYNGEE. The CDR3 is made up of 15 amino acids.

The chain uses TRBV5-1 and TRBJ1-1, with a weak D call TRBD1 (6 bases). Germline lookup yields CDR1 SGHRS and CDR2 YFSETQ. The CDR3 sequence is 13 residues long. V was clipped by 2 bases and J by 10 bases, with 15 bases between them. The CDR3 region has the DNA TGCGCCAGCAGCTTCGGGACAAGGGATGGAGCTTTCTTT. This sequence encodes CASSFGTRDGAFF.

This clonotype showed up just a few times. This rearrangement joins TRBV5-1 to TRBJ2-5, with a tentative D call TRBD1 (7 bases). CDR1 SGHRS and CDR2 YFSETQ come from the germline V gene. This CDR3 spans 14 amino acids. Trimming took 4 bases from V and 2 from J, leaving 12 bases between them. The CDR3 region has the DNA TGCGCCAGCAGCGGCGGGACAGCTCAAGAGACCCAGTACTTC. It codes for CASSGGTAQETQYF.

Only a few counts were recorded for this clonotype. The chain recombines TRBV9 with TRBJ2-5; 9 nucleotides line up with TRBD1. This CDR3 spans 15 amino acids. The germline V gene encodes CDR1 SGDLS and CDR2 YYNGEE. The J segment lost 3 bases and the V segment lost 4 bases, leaving 7 bases of the junction unmatched. CDR3 in DNA: TGTGCCAGCAGCACAACCGACAGGGGGGAAGAGACCCAGTACTTC. Residues: CASSTTDRGEETQYF.

This clonotype was detected only a few times. The CDR3 protein is CATSRAGETQYF. The DNA of the CDR3 is TGTGCCACCAGCAGAGCGGGTGAGACCCAGTACTTC. The chain links TRBV15 to TRBJ2-5; D is unclear. The CDR3 loop spans 12 amino acids. Trimming pared 1 base from V and 5 bases from J, leaving 5 bases between. Germline CDR1 LNHNV, CDR2 YYDKDF (reference sequence).

This clonotype was counted a few times. This chain links TRBV7-9 with TRBJ2-1, with unresolved D. The ends were cut back, 7 bases at V and 0 bases at J, with 16 bases in the middle. CDR1 and CDR2 from the germline V gene are SEHNR and FQNEAQ (reference sequence). The CDR3 length is 16 residues. CDR3 loop: CASTPFGSSSYNEQFF. CDR3 nucleotide sequence: TGTGCCAGCACCCCGTTCGGCTCAAGCTCCTACAATGAGCAGTTCTTC.

This clonotype has just a few counts. The J gene is TRBJ2-7, the V gene TRBV27, with 13 bases fitting TRBD2. With 3 bases clipped from V and 4 bases from J, the junction kept 3 bases outside the gene matches. The CDR3 is 15 amino acids. The germline gives CDR1 MNHEY, CDR2 SMNVEV (reference sequence). The CDR3 protein is CASSFRGLAGYEQYF. The DNA of the CDR3 is TGTGCCAGCAGTTTTCGGGGACTAGCGGGGTACGAGCAGTACTTC.

This clonotype has only a few counts. The chain recombines TRBV5-4 with TRBJ1-1, with 7 bases lining up with TRBD1. After removal of 4 bases from V and 1 base from J, the junction contained 4 bases not matched to a gene. The CDR3 has 14 amino acids. Per germline, CDR1 SGHNT and CDR2 YYREEE (reference sequence). The DNA for the CDR3 is TGTGCCAGCAGCGCGACAGGGCAGAACACTGAAGCTTTCTTT. Encoded protein: CASSATGQNTEAFF.

This clonotype was recorded a few times. The chain is built from TRBV19 and TRBJ2-5; 14 bases fit TRBD2. J gave up 10 bases and V 5 bases, and 21 bases lay outside the gene matches. This CDR3 has 19 residues. CDR1 is LNHDA, CDR2 SQIVND, per germline (reference sequence). DNA for the CDR3: TGTGCCAGTAGTTCTCTTCCGGGACTAGCGGGAGTCCGTAGAAGGAACCAGTACTTC. Its protein is CASSSLPGLAGVRRRNQYF.

The J gene is TRBJ2-1, the V gene TRBV20-1, with 7 nucleotides matching TRBD2. CDR3 size: 12 residues. V gave up 0 bases and J gave up 11 bases; unmatched junction bases: 4. From germline, CDR1 is DFQATT and CDR2 SNEGSKA (reference sequence). The CDR3 bases are TGCAGTGCTAGAGACTCTAGCGGACAGCAGTTCTTC. Amino acid sequence: CSARDSSGQQFF.

The gene calls are TRBV18 and TRBJ2-3; possible D gene TRBD1, 6 bases. Trimming removed 6 bases at V and 2 bases at J, with 21 bases between. CDR3 size: 17 residues. Looked up from germline, CDR1 is KGHSH and CDR2 is LQKENI. This CDR3 is CASSSITGHLITDTQYF. The CDR3 DNA sequence: TGTGCCAGCTCCTCCATAACGGGACATTTAATCACAGATACGCAGTATTTT.

This clonotype was found a few times. The chain carries TRBV7-6 and TRBJ2-1; 11 bases align to TRBD2. Germline V gene lookup returns CDR1 SGHVS and CDR2 FNYEAQ. J lost 5 bases, V lost 5 bases, and 17 bases had no gene match. The CDR3 runs to 19 residues. The CDR3 sequence: CASSLPGTSGGGRDNEQFF. The CDR3 nucleotides are TGTGCCAGCAGCCTTCCCGGGACTAGCGGCGGAGGGAGGGACAATGAGCAGTTCTTC.

This clonotype was counted at least ten times. The chain combines TRBV5-1 with TRBJ2-1, with TRBD2 as a possible D gene (6 bases). The CDR3 runs 12 residues. With 4 bases removed from V and 8 bases from J, the gap between germline ends came to 10 bases. Per germline, CDR1 SGHRS and CDR2 YFSETQ. CDR3 sequence: CASSRGGYEQFF. The DNA of the CDR3 is TGCGCCAGCAGCCGTGGGGGGTATGAGCAGTTCTTC.

The V gene is TRBV20-1, the J gene TRBJ2-1; maybe TRBD2 (5 bases). The germline gives CDR1 DFQATT, CDR2 SNEGSKA (reference sequence). Trimming stripped 6 bases from V and 1 base from J, with 19 bases between. This CDR3 contains 16 residues. The DNA for the CDR3 is TGCAGTGCAAACTTGGCGGGCCCGGCATCCTACAATGAGCAGTTCTTC. Its translation is CSANLAGPASYNEQFF.

The chain joins TRBV27 to TRBJ2-4, with D tentatively TRBD1 (6 bases). The ends were cut back, 5 bases at V and 0 bases at J, with 14 bases in the middle. The CDR3 covers 16 residues. Germline assignment: CDR1 MNHEY and CDR2 SMNVEV (reference sequence). This CDR3 reads CASSLIGGQAKNIQYF. The CDR3 DNA reads TGTGCCAGCAGTCTTATTGGGGGCCAAGCCAAAAACATTCAGTACTTC.

This clonotype appeared a few times. The chain carries TRBV5-4 and TRBJ2-2; 8 bases map to TRBD1. The ends lost 4 bases at V and 5 bases at J; junction bases unmatched: 7. Germline-derived CDR1 and CDR2 are SGHNT and YYREEE (reference sequence). The length of the CDR3 is 15 residues. The DNA of the CDR3 is TGTGCCAGCAGCGAATGGACAGGGAGTACCGGGGAGCTGTTTTTT. Its protein is CASSEWTGSTGELFF. The whole variable domain, filled in from reference TRBV5-4 and TRBJ2-2, reads ETGVTQSPTHLIKTRGQQVTLRCSSQSGHNTVSWYQQALGQGPQFIFQYYREEENGRGNFPPRFSGLQFPNYSSELNVNALELDDSALYLCASSEWTGSTGELFFGEGSRLTVL.

The chain recombines TRBV9 with TRBJ1-2; 8 bases fit TRBD1. J was trimmed by 7 bases and V by 3 bases; bases with no gene match: 11. Germline CDR1 and CDR2: SGDLS and YYNGEE. This CDR3 has 15 residues. The CDR3 DNA follows: TGTGCCAGCAGCGAGCCCAAGACAGGGGAACGTGGCTACACCTTC. Translation gives CASSEPKTGERGYTF.

The rearrangement uses TRBV7-2 and TRBJ2-2, with 10 bases identical to TRBD2. CDR1 SGHTA and CDR2 FQGNSA come from the germline V gene. With V trimmed by 7 bases and J by 7 bases, 9 bases remained unmatched. CDR3 size: 15 residues. In DNA form, the CDR3 reads TGTGCCAGCACTCCTAGCGGGAGTAGAAACGGGGAGCTGTTTTTT. This translates into CASTPSGSRNGELFF.